This TCR beta chain was sequenced in a study of response to subunit inactivated influenza vaccine. General study findings and limits: Only a handful of new T cells, the authors suggested, are recruited with each seasonal influenza vaccination.

TCRdb independently ran MiXCR on the RT-PCR reads; one entry per CDR3 protein. The sample holds fewer than 650,000 distinct CDR3 sequences, 13% seen once. Trimming removed 10 bases from V and 2 bases from J, with 18 bases in between. The CDR3 loop spans 14 amino acids. Germline CDR1 is SGHTA and CDR2 is FQGNSA. As concerns this clonotype: What it binds is not known.

The sequences come from PBMCs from blood, collected 40 to 50 days after vaccination. The sequence was collected from a man aged 45-65 years who received an inactivated influenza vaccine. V gene TRBV7-2 combines with J gene TRBJ2-7, with TRBD1 as a possible D gene (6 bases). The CDR3 loop reads CATSASTGPYEQYF. CDR3 DNA: TGTGCCACCTCGGCCTCGACAGGCCCCTACGAGCAGTACTTC.